The rows below give T cell receptor beta chains drawn from one sample of a study of cytomegalovirus exposure and HLA in healthy donors. Measured with immunoSEQ multiplex PCR; TCRdb has only the in-frame clones, and not every one. There are 150,000 or so clones in the sample; about three quarters occur only once, and about 10% lies in the top ten. The sample taken for sequencing was PBMCs. Receptors originate from a man aged 30 to 39 in good health and CMV-seropositive. Both conserved end residues are part of each CDR3. Each record gives: J gene, V gene, clone size, D gene, CDR3 length, CDR3 protein, CDR3 DNA. The D gene is left open where the match is weak. Rows may omit the clone size; those that give it use once, few, many or a size class.

>TRBJ1-5|TRBV4-1|.|TRBD1|16
CASSPSPGQGYQPQHF
TGCGCCAGCAGCCCGAGTCCGGGACAGGGTTATCAGCCCCAGCATTTT
>TRBJ1-3|TRBV6-1|many|.|18
CASSAGSFSGTSLNTIYF
TGTGCCAGCAGTGCCGGCTCTTTCTCCGGGACATCACTCAACACCATATATTTT
>TRBJ2-1|TRBV7-3|.|TRBD2|14
CASSLGTSGNEQFF
TGTGCCAGCAGCTTAGGGACTAGCGGGAATGAGCAGTTCTTC
>TRBJ2-1|TRBV30|.|.|11
CASLPYNEQFF
TGTGCCTCCCTCCCCTACAATGAGCAGTTCTTC
>TRBJ2-7|TRBV2|few|.|14
CASSDGQPTYEQYF
TGTGCCAGCAGTGACGGACAGCCCACCTACGAGCAGTACTTC
>TRBJ2-5|TRBV13|.|TRBD2|17
CASSPSSSSGIQETQYF
TGTGCCAGCAGCCCTAGCAGTTCTAGCGGGATACAAGAGACCCAGTACTTC
>TRBJ2-1|TRBV7-8|.|TRBD1|18
CASRSPVRGKVGYNEQFF
TGTGCCAGCAGATCTCCCGTCAGGGGGAAGGTAGGCTACAATGAGCAGTTCTTC
>TRBJ2-7|TRBV6-4|.|.|14
CASSDGRGKYEQYF
TGTGCCAGCAGTGACGGCAGGGGAAAGTACGAGCAGTACTTC
>TRBJ2-3|TRBV5-4|.|TRBD2|18
CASSPSSGRGLRADTQYF
TGTGCCAGCAGCCCGTCCAGCGGGAGGGGGTTAAGGGCAGATACGCAGTATTTT
>TRBJ2-7|TRBV5-1|once|TRBD2|15
CASSLGTLAGYEQYF
TGCGCCAGCAGCTTGGGGACACTAGCGGGTTACGAGCAGTACTTC
>TRBJ2-1|TRBV30|.|TRBD1|17
CAWSPTGGEGSYNEQFF
TGTGCCTGGAGCCCGACAGGGGGCGAGGGGTCCTACAATGAGCAGTTCTTC
>TRBJ2-1|TRBV11-3|.|TRBD2|17
CASSLEYGTSGYNEQFF
TGTGCCAGCAGCTTAGAGTACGGGACTAGCGGATACAATGAGCAGTTCTTC
>TRBJ2-7|TRBV19|.|TRBD1|16
CASSPSTGTGDYEQYF
TGTGCCAGTAGTCCCTCTACCGGGACAGGGGATTACGAGCAGTACTTC
>TRBJ2-5|TRBV7-6|.|TRBD2|14
CASSLAGGPETQYF
TGTGCCAGCAGCTTAGCGGGAGGGCCGGAGACCCAGTACTTC
>TRBJ2-7|TRBV28|.|.|14
CASSSAGSRGEQYF
TGTGCCAGCAGTTCCGCCGGTAGCCGGGGCGAGCAGTACTTC
>TRBJ2-7|TRBV4-1|.|.|13
CASSQGEAYEQYF
TGCGCCAGCAGCCAAGGAGAGGCCTACGAGCAGTACTTC
>TRBJ1-5|TRBV6-5|few|.|14
CASSSRGGNQPQHF
TGTGCCAGCAGTTCGAGGGGGGGAAATCAGCCCCAGCATTTT
>TRBJ1-2|TRBV5-5|.|TRBD1|16
CASSLLGTGEGYGYTF
TGTGCCAGCAGCTTGCTGGGGACAGGGGAAGGCTATGGCTACACCTTC
>TRBJ2-3|TRBV18|.|.|14
CASSPSSGGDTQYF
TGTGCCAGCTCACCAAGTAGCGGAGGAGATACGCAGTATTTT
>TRBJ2-1|TRBV10-3|.|TRBD2|14
CAISEGLAADEQFF
TGTGCCATCAGTGAGGGACTAGCGGCCGATGAGCAGTTCTTC
>TRBJ2-7|TRBV7-9|.|.|12
CSSMTVSYEQYF
TGTTCCAGTATGACAGTCTCCTACGAGCAGTACTTC
>TRBJ2-3|TRBV7-3|.|TRBD2|15
CASSSSGVSTDTQYF
TGTGCCAGCAGCTCCAGCGGGGTTAGCACAGATACGCAGTATTTT